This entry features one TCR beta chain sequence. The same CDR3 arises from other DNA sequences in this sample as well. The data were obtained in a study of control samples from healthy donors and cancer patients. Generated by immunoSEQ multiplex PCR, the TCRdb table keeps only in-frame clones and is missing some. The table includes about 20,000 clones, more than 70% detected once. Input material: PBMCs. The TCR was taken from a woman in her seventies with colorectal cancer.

DNA for the CDR3: TGTGCCAGCAGCCCCGGGACAAGCTACGAGCAGTACTTC. As protein: CASSPGTSYEQYF. This rearrangement joins TRBV13 to TRBJ2-7, with D maybe TRBD1 (6 bases). The CDR3 is made up of 13 amino acids. V lost 5 bases, J lost 3 bases, and 11 bases lay in between. Germline loops: CDR1 PRHDT, CDR2 FYEKMQ (reference sequence).